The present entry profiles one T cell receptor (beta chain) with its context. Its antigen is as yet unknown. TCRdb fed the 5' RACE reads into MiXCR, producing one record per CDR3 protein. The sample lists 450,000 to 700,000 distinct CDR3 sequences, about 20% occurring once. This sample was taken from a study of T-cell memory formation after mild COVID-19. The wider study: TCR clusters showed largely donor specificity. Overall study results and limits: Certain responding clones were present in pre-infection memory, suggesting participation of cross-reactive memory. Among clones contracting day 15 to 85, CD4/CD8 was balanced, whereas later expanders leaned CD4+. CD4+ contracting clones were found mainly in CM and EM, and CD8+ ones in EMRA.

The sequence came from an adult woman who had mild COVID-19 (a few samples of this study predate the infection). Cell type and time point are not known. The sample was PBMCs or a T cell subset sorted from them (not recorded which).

The CDR3 spells CASLNTGPNEQFF. The CDR3 bases are TGTGCCAGCCTCAATACAGGCCCCAATGAGCAGTTCTTC. J is TRBJ2-1 and V is TRBV6-2 or TRBV6-3, with D possibly TRBD1 on 5 matching bases. The CDR3 runs to 13 residues. V lost 8 bases, J lost 6 bases, and 14 bases lay in between. Per germline, CDR1 MNHEY and CDR2 SVGEGT.